The T cell receptor (beta chain) under discussion was sequenced for a study of blood T cell repertoires in COVID-19 (dated by TCRdb to the early 2020s). Describing the broader study: Collaborator samples came from the United States, Italy and Spain and covered acute and convalescent phases of COVID-19. The material from the prospective study consisted of cDNA or gDNA derived from T cells, B-cell-depleted T cells, or PBMCs. Deeply sampled blood TCRbeta repertoires from subjects exposed to, actively infected with, or recovered from COVID-19 were included in the dataset. The repertoires were made available in a free public database intended to serve as a resource for research on the immune response to SARS-CoV-2. Samples came from the ongoing ImmuneRACE study (first 160 participants) plus 1,254 subjects from 6 global collaborators. A de-identified subject ID, COVID-19 status, age in years and sex were almost always included in the sample metadata. HLA class I and class II types, where available, came from metadata supplied by the sample provider rather than from assay-based typing.

Broad study findings and their caveats: The quantity of clinical and demographic metadata differed by source and by participant and was supplied without curation.

TCRbeta CDR3 regions were amplified from genomic DNA using the immunoSEQ Assay, a bias-controlled multiplex PCR. Turning to the authors' computational methods: Within the assay, amplification of reference gene primers was used to estimate how many nucleated cells each sample contained. To quantify the absolute abundance of each unique TCRbeta CDR3 rearrangement, sequence reads were collapsed and filtered. For each sample, productive Simpson clonality was calculated as the square root of Simpson's diversity index across productive rearrangements. Sourced from immuneACCESS, this table was stored by TCRdb with only in-frame sequences that have V and J called. A share of the clones is absent; for the studies checked, an unresolved V gene accounts for under half, and the remainder has no known explanation. For V, J and clone size, that table is used; D and trimming come from the DNA. The sample profile shows roughly 350,000 clones; roughly 90% of them were found once. 5.5% to 7.5% of the sample lies in the top ten.

To note about this clone: Its antigen specificity is not known. Base qualities are not at hand, and no much larger clone is one base apart.

In Seattle, one collaborating source enrolled patients while the infection was active and tracked those patients longitudinally over the course of disease. Each collaborating institution followed its own protocols to collect whole blood in K2EDTA tubes. For TCRbeta analysis, collaborator samples were shipped as frozen whole blood, as isolated PBMCs, or as DNA extracted from either sample type. This sequence originates from a woman between 70 and 85 years old with COVID-19, enrolled during active disease. Sequencing was carried out using peripheral blood.

The nucleotides read TGTGCCAGTAGCGGACAAAACACTGAAGCTTTCTTT. The resulting protein is CASSGQNTEAFF. The chain employs TRBV19 and TRBJ1-1; D gene: possibly TRBD1, on 5 matching bases. CDR1 and CDR2 are read off the germline V gene (reference sequence) as LNHDA and SQIVND. Between the V and J ends, shortened by 6 bases and 2 bases respectively, the junction contains 7 bases. Spanning cysteine to phenylalanine, the CDR3 consists of 12 amino acids. The kept DNA is CDR3 alone, 36 bases in frame from the first base.